Listed below are T cell receptor beta chains from one sample, sequenced in a study of blood T cell repertoires in COVID-19. Assay used: immunoSEQ multiplex PCR; TCRdb lists only in-frame clones, some missing. The table lists approximately 76,000 clones, about 85% of them singletons. Sequencing was carried out using peripheral blood. Receptor source: a woman older than 75 with active or convalescent COVID-19. The CDR3 runs from the conserved cysteine through the conserved F or W. D genes are given only for firm matches. Clone size is given for some rows only: seen once, a few or many times, or a class if the clone is expanded.

TRBJ1-2 | - | few | TRBV30 | CAWSVTEEGYTF | TGTGCCTGGAGTGTCACGGAGGAAGGCTACACCTTC
TRBJ2-1 | TRBD2 | - | TRBV19 | CASNAGAGTNPEEQFF | TGTGCCAGTAACGCCGGAGCCGGGACTAACCCAGAGGAGCAGTTCTTC
TRBJ2-7 | - | few | TRBV10-3 | CAISENRVYEQYF | TGTGCCATCAGTGAGAACAGGGTGTACGAGCAGTACTTC
TRBJ2-5 | TRBD2 | - | TRBV30 | CAWSAGTSAVQETQYF | TGTGCCTGGAGCGCCGGGACTAGCGCTGTCCAAGAGACCCAGTACTTC
TRBJ1-3 | - | - | TRBV12-3/TRBV12-4 | CANTHSGGNTIYF | TGTGCCAACACTCACTCGGGAGGAAACACCATATATTTT
TRBJ1-2 | TRBD1 | - | TRBV5-4 | CASSLQGTGPYGYTF | TGTGCCAGCAGCTTACAGGGGACCGGCCCATATGGCTACACCTTC
TRBJ2-7 | TRBD2 | - | TRBV6-2/TRBV6-3 | CASSDTSGGAYEQYF | TGTGCCAGCAGTGATACCAGCGGGGGGGCCTACGAGCAGTACTTC
TRBJ2-2 | TRBD1 | - | TRBV7-9 | CASSLARLGQGIGELFF | TGTGCCAGCAGCTTAGCGAGACTGGGACAGGGGATCGGGGAGCTGTTTTTT
TRBJ1-1 | - | - | TRBV7-8 | CASSLTTGWNTEAFF | TGTGCCAGCAGCTTAACGACAGGCTGGAACACTGAAGCTTTCTTT
TRBJ2-3 | - | - | TRBV4-3 | CASSQDRGRDTQYF | TGCGCCAGCAGCCAAGATAGGGGCCGAGATACGCAGTATTTT
TRBJ2-5 | TRBD2 | - | TRBV4-2 | CASSQERTSGGEETQYF | TGTGCCAGCAGCCAAGAGAGGACTAGCGGGGGGGAAGAGACCCAGTACTTC
TRBJ1-1 | - | once | TRBV12-3/TRBV12-4 | CASLGNTEAFF | TGTGCCAGCCTCGGGAACACTGAAGCTTTCTTT
TRBJ1-6 | - | - | TRBV6-5 | CASSYSEGSLNSPLHF | TGTGCCAGCAGTTACTCGGAGGGCAGTCTGAATTCACCCCTCCACTTT
TRBJ2-7 | - | - | TRBV4-3 | CASSQDEGPYEQYF | TGCGCCAGCAGCCAAGATGAGGGTCCCTACGAGCAGTACTTC
TRBJ2-7 | TRBD2 | few | TRBV11-2 | CASSPGRGYYEQYF | TGTGCCAGCAGTCCCGGGAGGGGGTACTACGAGCAGTACTTC
TRBJ2-7 | TRBD2 | - | TRBV11-3 | CASSLSGGAHEQYF | TGTGCCAGCAGCCTTAGCGGGGGGGCCCACGAGCAGTACTTC
TRBJ2-1 | - | - | TRBV15 | CATSNRRDVDEQFF | TGTGCCACCAGCAATCGGCGGGATGTCGATGAGCAGTTCTTC
TRBJ1-1 | - | - | TRBV4-2 | CASSQELGFGGQNTEAFF | TGTGCCAGCAGCCAAGAGTTAGGATTTGGGGGACAAAACACTGAAGCTTTCTTT
TRBJ1-2 | - | once | TRBV15 | CATSSWQAINYGYTF | TGTGCCACCAGCAGTTGGCAGGCGATTAACTATGGCTACACCTTC
TRBJ1-6 | - | - | TRBV27 | CASSLRGTGGSPLHF | TGTGCCAGCAGTTTACGGGGGACCGGAGGTTCACCCCTCCACTTT
TRBJ1-2 | - | few | TRBV7-2 | CASSLGTTVYGYTF | TGTGCCAGCAGCTTAGGAACTACGGTCTATGGCTACACCTTC
TRBJ2-7 | TRBD2 | once | TRBV11-3 | CASSWTSGGGRTVYEQYF | TGTGCCAGCAGCTGGACTAGCGGGGGGGGCCGCACTGTCTACGAGCAGTACTTC
TRBJ2-3 | - | - | TRBV4-1 | CTSSSYFSTDTQYF | TGCACCAGCAGCTCCTACTTTAGCACAGATACGCAGTATTTT
TRBJ1-2 | TRBD1 | - | TRBV5-4 | CASTKQGINGYTF | TGTGCCAGCACGAAACAGGGGATCAATGGCTACACCTTC
TRBJ2-7 | - | - | TRBV11-3 | CASSPEGSSYEQYF | TGTGCCAGCAGCCCCGAGGGCAGTAGCTACGAGCAGTACTTC
TRBJ1-5 | - | - | TRBV19 | CASSENNQPQHF | TGTGCCAGTAGTGAGAACAATCAGCCCCAGCATTTT
TRBJ1-1 | TRBD1 | - | TRBV9 | CASSLSGGQSEAFF | TGTGCCAGCAGCTTGAGTGGGGGACAGTCTGAAGCTTTCTTT
TRBJ2-1 | TRBD2 | once | TRBV11-3 | CASSLGTSGATEQFF | TGTGCCAGCAGCTTAGGGACTAGCGGGGCTACTGAGCAGTTCTTC
TRBJ1-6 | - | few | TRBV2 | CASSRERGGSPLHF | TGTGCCAGCAGCCGGGAGCGTGGAGGTTCACCCCTCCACTTT
TRBJ1-2 | - | - | TRBV21-1 | CASSSRDSLNNYGYTF | TGTGCCAGCAGCAGCCGGGACAGCCTAAATAACTATGGCTACACCTTC
TRBJ1-2 | - | - | TRBV28 | CASSSLYGYTF | TGTGCCAGCAGTTCACTTTATGGCTACACCTTC